A selection of T cell receptor beta chains follows, all from one sample in a study of graft-versus-host responses after intestinal transplantation. These TCRs' antigens remain unknown. Profiled with immunoSEQ multiplex PCR; TCRdb holds only in-frame clones, not every one. The table has tens of thousands of clones, around 90% seen once; the top ten hold less than 2.5%. This specimen consisted of unstimulated CD4+ T cells sorted from spleen or lymph node cells, obtained before transplant. The receptors originated from a human donor who was the organ donor for an intestinal transplant. The CDR3 runs from the conserved cysteine through the conserved F or W. A D gene is named only where the DNA matches it firmly. Size is stated for part of the rows, as once, few or many counts, or as a class when the clone is expanded.

d_gene: NA
v_gene: TRBV2
abundance: NA
j_gene: TRBJ2-5
CDR3aa: CASSRDHQETQYF
CDR3nt: TGTGCCAGCTCCCGGGACCACCAAGAGACCCAGTACTTC

d_gene: NA
v_gene: TRBV29-1
abundance: NA
j_gene: TRBJ2-1
CDR3aa: CSAWEDPGNEQFF
CDR3nt: TGCAGCGCCTGGGAGGACCCGGGGAATGAGCAGTTCTTC

d_gene: TRBD1
v_gene: TRBV6-5
abundance: NA
j_gene: TRBJ2-7
CDR3aa: CASSNDRAQYF
CDR3nt: TGTGCCAGCAGTAACGACAGGGCGCAGTACTTC

d_gene: TRBD1
v_gene: TRBV6-6
abundance: NA
j_gene: TRBJ2-5
CDR3aa: CASSLGQQETQYF
CDR3nt: TGTGCCAGCAGCCTGGGACAGCAAGAGACCCAGTACTTC

d_gene: NA
v_gene: TRBV28
abundance: NA
j_gene: TRBJ2-1
CDR3aa: CASTPGFNEQFF
CDR3nt: TGTGCCAGCACCCCTGGGTTTAATGAGCAGTTCTTC

d_gene: TRBD2
v_gene: TRBV10-3
abundance: NA
j_gene: TRBJ2-1
CDR3aa: CAISDPKLAGVGNEQFF
CDR3nt: TGTGCCATCAGTGACCCCAAACTAGCGGGAGTCGGTAATGAGCAGTTCTTC

d_gene: TRBD1
v_gene: TRBV7-9
abundance: NA
j_gene: TRBJ1-1
CDR3aa: CASRRGSGTGGMLYTEAFF
CDR3nt: TGTGCCAGCAGACGAGGGTCTGGGACAGGGGGCATGTTGTACACTGAAGCTTTCTTT

d_gene: NA
v_gene: TRBV28
abundance: NA
j_gene: TRBJ2-3
CDR3aa: CASLTLGYPRADTQYF
CDR3nt: TGTGCCAGCTTAACCCTGGGATACCCGAGGGCAGATACGCAGTATTTT

d_gene: NA
v_gene: TRBV4-2
abundance: NA
j_gene: TRBJ2-2
CDR3aa: CASSQLDTGELFF
CDR3nt: TGTGCCAGCAGCCAACTAGACACCGGGGAGCTGTTTTTT

d_gene: NA
v_gene: TRBV5-1
abundance: once
j_gene: TRBJ2-3
CDR3aa: CASSLGVGTPTDTQYF
CDR3nt: TGCGCCAGCAGCTTGGGGGTAGGGACACCCACAGATACGCAGTATTTT

d_gene: NA
v_gene: TRBV7-2
abundance: NA
j_gene: TRBJ1-2
CDR3aa: CASSSAPGTSGYTF
CDR3nt: TGTGCCAGCAGCTCGGCCCCAGGGACCTCTGGCTACACCTTC

d_gene: NA
v_gene: TRBV10-3
abundance: once
j_gene: TRBJ2-2
CDR3aa: CAIGVAENTGELFF
CDR3nt: TGTGCCATTGGGGTGGCAGAGAACACCGGGGAGCTGTTTTTT

d_gene: TRBD2
v_gene: TRBV30
abundance: NA
j_gene: TRBJ2-3
CDR3aa: CAWTSGSTDTQYF
CDR3nt: TGTGCCTGGACTAGCGGGAGCACAGATACGCAGTATTTT

d_gene: TRBD2
v_gene: TRBV7-2
abundance: NA
j_gene: TRBJ2-7
CDR3aa: CASSYSSGRIDEQYF
CDR3nt: TGTGCCAGCAGCTATTCTAGCGGGAGAATCGACGAGCAGTACTTC

d_gene: NA
v_gene: TRBV4-3
abundance: NA
j_gene: TRBJ2-3
CDR3aa: CASSLGSTDTQYF
CDR3nt: TGCGCCAGCAGCCTCGGCAGCACAGATACGCAGTATTTT

d_gene: NA
v_gene: TRBV5-1
abundance: once
j_gene: TRBJ2-5
CDR3aa: CASSYNAGTPEETQYF
CDR3nt: TGCGCCAGCAGCTATAACGCCGGGACTCCTGAGGAGACCCAGTACTTC

d_gene: NA
v_gene: TRBV7-2
abundance: NA
j_gene: TRBJ1-1
CDR3aa: CASSLMGDTEAFF
CDR3nt: TGTGCCAGCAGCTTAATGGGCGACACTGAAGCTTTCTTT

d_gene: NA
v_gene: TRBV7-2
abundance: NA
j_gene: TRBJ2-6
CDR3aa: CASSFWGSGANVLTF
CDR3nt: TGTGCCAGCAGCTTCTGGGGCTCTGGGGCCAACGTCCTGACTTTC

d_gene: NA
v_gene: TRBV5-6
abundance: NA
j_gene: TRBJ1-2
CDR3aa: CASSLANAGNYGYTF
CDR3nt: TGTGCCAGCAGCTTGGCCAATGCAGGGAACTATGGCTACACCTTC

d_gene: TRBD1
v_gene: TRBV18
abundance: NA
j_gene: TRBJ1-6
CDR3aa: CASSKGTGENSPLHF
CDR3nt: TGTGCCAGCTCGAAAGGGACAGGGGAAAATTCACCCCTCCACTTT

d_gene: NA
v_gene: TRBV9
abundance: NA
j_gene: TRBJ2-2
CDR3aa: CASSVVGGANTGELFF
CDR3nt: TGTGCCAGCAGCGTAGTTGGCGGAGCGAACACCGGGGAGCTGTTTTTT

d_gene: TRBD2
v_gene: TRBV5-1
abundance: NA
j_gene: TRBJ2-1
CDR3aa: CASTGLAGVGNEQFF
CDR3nt: TGCGCCAGTACAGGACTAGCGGGAGTTGGTAATGAGCAGTTCTTC

d_gene: TRBD1
v_gene: TRBV15
abundance: NA
j_gene: TRBJ2-4
CDR3aa: CATSREGVRGQNIQYF
CDR3nt: TGTGCCACCAGCAGAGAGGGAGTAAGGGGGCAGAACATTCAGTACTTC

d_gene: NA
v_gene: TRBV28
abundance: few
j_gene: TRBJ1-2
CDR3aa: CASRVVEGPYGYTF
CDR3nt: TGTGCCAGCAGAGTTGTCGAGGGGCCCTATGGCTACACCTTC

d_gene: NA
v_gene: TRBV28
abundance: once
j_gene: TRBJ2-7
CDR3aa: CASSFGQFFSYEQYF
CDR3nt: TGTGCCAGCAGTTTTGGACAGTTTTTCTCCTACGAGCAGTACTTC

d_gene: NA
v_gene: TRBV12-1
abundance: NA
j_gene: TRBJ2-7
CDR3aa: CASSLNCRDSPYEQYF
CDR3nt: TGTGCCAGCAGCCTCAACTGCCGGGACAGTCCCTACGAGCAGTACTTC

d_gene: TRBD2
v_gene: TRBV7-9
abundance: NA
j_gene: TRBJ2-3
CDR3aa: CASSLGTSGRAKADTQYF
CDR3nt: TGTGCCAGCAGCTTAGGGACTAGCGGGAGGGCCAAGGCAGATACGCAGTATTTT

d_gene: TRBD2
v_gene: TRBV7-9
abundance: NA
j_gene: TRBJ2-3
CDR3aa: CASSLGVLASGRATDTQYF
CDR3nt: TGTGCCAGCAGCTTGGGGGTGTTGGCTAGCGGGAGGGCCACAGATACGCAGTATTTT

d_gene: NA
v_gene: TRBV6-5
abundance: NA
j_gene: TRBJ2-7
CDR3aa: CASRKRTNPAYEQYF
CDR3nt: TGTGCCAGCAGGAAAAGGACAAATCCGGCCTACGAGCAGTACTTC

d_gene: NA
v_gene: TRBV6-1
abundance: few
j_gene: TRBJ1-3
CDR3aa: CASSKSTGNTIYF
CDR3nt: TGTGCCAGCAGTAAATCCACTGGAAACACCATATATTTT

d_gene: NA
v_gene: TRBV7-2
abundance: NA
j_gene: TRBJ2-2
CDR3aa: CASSLNPAWNTGELFF
CDR3nt: TGTGCCAGCAGCTTAAACCCCGCTTGGAACACCGGGGAGCTGTTTTTT

d_gene: NA
v_gene: TRBV5-1
abundance: NA
j_gene: TRBJ1-3
CDR3aa: CASSLGRTTGNTIYF
CDR3nt: TGCGCCAGCAGCTTGGGCAGGACTACTGGAAACACCATATATTTT

d_gene: TRBD2
v_gene: TRBV10-3
abundance: NA
j_gene: TRBJ2-3
CDR3aa: CAISEGPSGPGTDTQYF
CDR3nt: TGTGCCATCAGCGAAGGCCCTAGCGGGCCAGGCACAGATACGCAGTATTTT

d_gene: NA
v_gene: TRBV27
abundance: NA
j_gene: TRBJ1-2
CDR3aa: CASTPGAAYGYTF
CDR3nt: TGTGCCAGCACCCCAGGGGCCGCCTATGGCTACACCTTC

d_gene: NA
v_gene: TRBV7-8
abundance: NA
j_gene: TRBJ2-5
CDR3aa: CASSYDGDTTETQYF
CDR3nt: TGTGCCAGCAGCTACGACGGTGACACTACTGAGACCCAGTACTTC

d_gene: NA
v_gene: TRBV5-1
abundance: NA
j_gene: TRBJ2-1
CDR3aa: CASSLAGVGGNEQFF
CDR3nt: TGCGCCAGCAGCTTGGCGGGAGTGGGAGGCAATGAGCAGTTCTTC

d_gene: TRBD2
v_gene: TRBV4-1
abundance: NA
j_gene: TRBJ2-7
CDR3aa: CASSQGGTSGLYEQYF
CDR3nt: TGCGCCAGCAGCCAAGGGGGGACTAGCGGACTATACGAGCAGTACTTC